This T cell receptor (beta chain) was recovered during a study of shared clonotypes between healthy human individuals. Across the whole study: There were three CD4 naive, three CD4 memory, two CD8 naive and one CD8 memory plates per donor.

The CDR3 loop spans 15 amino acids. V lost 6 bases and J lost 6; bases outside the gene matches: 10. In germline, CDR1 is MNHEY, CDR2 SVGAGI. Produced via immunoSEQ multiplex PCR; TCRdb's table is partial and in-frame only. Seen here are approximately 1.4 million clones, approximately 98% observed once, and the top ten hold about 0.42%. The donors were all Caucasian adults (living in Nashville, Tennessee). The TCR was taken from a young man in good health. Sequencing was performed on naive CD4+ T cells sorted from blood. Subset of the sample: CD45RA+ positively selected. The genes are TRBV6-5 and TRBJ1-2; 10 bases fit TRBD1. CDR3 coding DNA: TGTGCCAGCAGACGGACAGGGGGTTCTGGGGATGGCTACACCTTC. Translation gives CASRRTGGSGDGYTF.